This T cell receptor beta chain was retrieved from a study of T cells in Graves' hyperthyroidism and ophthalmopathy. This clonotype was counted many times. What was amplified from RNA transcripts were TCR beta CDR3 regions. Initially, a first-round RT-PCR of the TCR CDR3 employed the HTBI primer set. TCRdb called the multiplex PCR reads again in MiXCR, with one record for every CDR3 protein. Here the sample spans nearly 750,000 distinct CDR3 sequences, around 40% being singletons. Trimming stripped 4 bases from V and 1 base from J, with 12 bases between. The length of the CDR3 is 15 residues. Per the germline V gene, CDR1 is ENHRY and CDR2 is SYGVKD.

The chain combines TRBV10-3 with TRBJ2-3; D ambiguous. This clonotype was obtained from a woman aged 40-49 years with Graves' hyperthyroidism. Material for sequencing was blood. The CDR3 is CAISASDGRTDTQYF. DNA of the CDR3: TGTGCCATCAGTGCTTCGGACGGGCGCACAGATACGCAGTATTTT.